Sequencing of this T cell receptor (beta chain) was carried out in a study of T cell responses to AZD1222 COVID-19 vaccine (dated by TCRdb to 2020 to 2022). Regarding the study in general: Because spike-specific TCR depth and breadth did not differ between the two schedules, AZD1222 recipients who got a second dose at roughly 4 weeks were pooled with those who got a second dose at roughly 12 weeks. Enrollment into the trials was organized by age into subgroups of 18-55, 56-69 and 70-plus years, and those subgroups contained roughly 150, 30 and 60 TCR-sequenced participants, respectively. TCR sequencing was performed for more than 230 trial participants, of whom about 210 were given two doses of AZD1222 and around 25 were given two doses of MenACWY control vaccine. What the study reported, not specific to this receptor: The 56-69-year group was small, and its depth increase did not reach significance, likely because of low power. Conclusions about previously exposed vaccinees are limited because only five to seven AZD1222 recipients were SARS-CoV-2 seropositive at baseline. Participants were mostly white British and included more females than males, and it was suggested by the authors that clonal diversity may have been underestimated. Because no day 14 peak-response samples were available, repertoires were characterized only after the peak T cell response. Reportedly, close to half of the unique spike-specific TCRs recognized epitopes lying outside the regions that are mutated in the B.1.351 and B.1.1.7 variants. After two AZD1222 doses, both the breadth and the depth of spike-specific TCRs were significantly higher than at day 0 and than in MenACWY recipients. The vaccine-associated CD4 TCRs covered the entire spike protein, and the dominant responses fell in regions 160-218 and 743-854.

This clone was picked up one time. It lacks a known antigen. The sample holds no much larger clone one base away, and base qualities are not on file. The CDR3 regions of human TCRbeta chains were subjected to immunosequencing. In the original analysis: Repertoire TCRs were matched against a reference library of SARS-CoV-2-specific TCRs generated with the MIRA antigen-specificity platform. Breadth meant the fraction of unique TCRs that were SARS-CoV-2-associated, whereas depth meant the fraction of total T cells that were SARS-CoV-2-associated. Using the MIRA data, each spike-specific TCR was mapped to the spike region that the TCR reacts to and placed in a CD4 or CD8 class. Log10-transformed breadth and depth values were compared by one-way ANOVA with Sidak's multiple comparisons tests. The immuneACCESS repertoire file appears here via TCRdb, limited to in-frame rearrangements. These files lack a portion of the clones; in checked studies, under half of the deficit traces to unresolved V genes, and the cause of the others is not known. V and J calls and clone size follow that table, whereas D and trimming were derived from the DNA. Here the sample has 100,000 to 150,000 clones; roughly 89% occur a single time. Clones ranked in the top ten supply over 5% of the sample.

In light of the paper, this sample's time point label describes: baseline before first vaccination. Vaccinee samples came from UK trials COV001 and COV002, including a single-blind randomized controlled phase 2/3 trial of AZD1222 (ChAdOx1 nCoV-19) in healthy adults. Trial participant PBMC samples were collected at day 0 and day 28 after the second dose for TCRbeta chain sequencing. The sample consisted of peripheral blood, taken on day 0 of AZD1222 vaccination. The TCR originated in an adult in good health.

The CDR3 protein sequence reads: CASSPTWNSPLHF. The sequence in DNA is TGTGCCAGCAGCCCCACGTGGAATTCACCCCTCCACTTT. Recombination connected TRBV9 to TRBJ1-6, with no confident D gene call. V and J lose 4 bases and 7 bases, and a span of 9 bases separates them. The CDR3, cysteine through phenylalanine, is 13 amino acids long. Left in the record is the CDR3 DNA by itself, 39 bases read in frame from the first base. According to the germline V gene, CDR1 reads SGDLS and CDR2 reads YYNGEE.